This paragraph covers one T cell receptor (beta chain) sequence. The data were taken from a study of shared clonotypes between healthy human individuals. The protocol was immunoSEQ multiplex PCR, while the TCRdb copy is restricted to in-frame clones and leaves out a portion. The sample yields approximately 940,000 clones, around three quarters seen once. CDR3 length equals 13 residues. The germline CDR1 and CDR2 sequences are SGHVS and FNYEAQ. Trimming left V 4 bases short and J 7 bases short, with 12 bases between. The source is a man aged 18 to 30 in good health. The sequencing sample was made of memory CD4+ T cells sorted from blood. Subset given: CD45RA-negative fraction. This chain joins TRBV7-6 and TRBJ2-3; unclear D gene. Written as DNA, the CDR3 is TGTGCCAGCAGCTCCCTTCCCGGTAATACGCAGTATTTT. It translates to CASSSLPGNTQYF.